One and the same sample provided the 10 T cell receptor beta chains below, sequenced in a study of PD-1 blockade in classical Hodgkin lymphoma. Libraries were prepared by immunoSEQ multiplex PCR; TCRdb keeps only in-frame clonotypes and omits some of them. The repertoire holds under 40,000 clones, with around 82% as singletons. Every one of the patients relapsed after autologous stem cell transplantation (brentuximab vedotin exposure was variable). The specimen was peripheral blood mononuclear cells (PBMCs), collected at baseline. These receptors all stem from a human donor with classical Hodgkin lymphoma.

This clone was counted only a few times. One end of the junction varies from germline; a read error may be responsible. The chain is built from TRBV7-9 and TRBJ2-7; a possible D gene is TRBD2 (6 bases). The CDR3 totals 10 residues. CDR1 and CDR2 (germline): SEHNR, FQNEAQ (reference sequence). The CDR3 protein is CASSPSGSGF. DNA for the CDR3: TGTGCCAGCAGCCCGTCCGGGAGTGGTTTC.

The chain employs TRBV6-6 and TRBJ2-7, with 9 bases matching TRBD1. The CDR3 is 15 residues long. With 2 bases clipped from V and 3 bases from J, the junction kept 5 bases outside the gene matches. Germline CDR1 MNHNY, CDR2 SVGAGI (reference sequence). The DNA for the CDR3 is TGTGCCAGCAGTTACACGACAGGGGGGGACTACGAGCAGTACTTC. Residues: CASSYTTGGDYEQYF.

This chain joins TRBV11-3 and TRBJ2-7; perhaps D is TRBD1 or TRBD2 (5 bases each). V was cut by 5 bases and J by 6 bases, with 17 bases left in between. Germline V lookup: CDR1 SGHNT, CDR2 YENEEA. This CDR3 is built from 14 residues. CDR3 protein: CASSRGDQASEQYF. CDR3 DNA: TGTGCCAGCAGCCGAGGGGACCAGGCCTCCGAGCAGTACTTC.

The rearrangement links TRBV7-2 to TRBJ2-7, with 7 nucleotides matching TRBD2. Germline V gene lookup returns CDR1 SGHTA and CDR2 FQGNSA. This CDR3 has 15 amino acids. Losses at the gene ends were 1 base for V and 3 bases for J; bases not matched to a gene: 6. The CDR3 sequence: CASSLDGGTYYEQYF. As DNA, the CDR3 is TGTGCCAGCAGCTTAGACGGGGGGACCTACTACGAGCAGTACTTC.

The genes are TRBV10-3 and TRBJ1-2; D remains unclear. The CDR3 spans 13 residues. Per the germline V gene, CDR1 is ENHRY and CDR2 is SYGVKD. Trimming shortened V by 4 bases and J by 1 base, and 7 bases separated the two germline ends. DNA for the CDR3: TGTGCCATCAGTGCGAGGGATAACTATGGCTACACCTTC. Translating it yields CAISARDNYGYTF.

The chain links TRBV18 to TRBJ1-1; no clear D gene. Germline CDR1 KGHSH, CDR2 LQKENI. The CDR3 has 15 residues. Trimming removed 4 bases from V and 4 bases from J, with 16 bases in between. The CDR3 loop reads CASSLTTELSTEAFF. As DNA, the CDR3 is TGTGCCAGCTCACTAACCACCGAGCTAAGCACTGAAGCTTTCTTT.

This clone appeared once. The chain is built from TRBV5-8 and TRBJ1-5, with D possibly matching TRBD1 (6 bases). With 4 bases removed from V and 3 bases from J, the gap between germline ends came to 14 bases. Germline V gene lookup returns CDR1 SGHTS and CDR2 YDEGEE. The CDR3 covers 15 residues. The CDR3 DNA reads TGTGCCAGCAGCCATGGACAGAGAAACAATCAGCCCCAGCATTTT. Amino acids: CASSHGQRNNQPQHF.

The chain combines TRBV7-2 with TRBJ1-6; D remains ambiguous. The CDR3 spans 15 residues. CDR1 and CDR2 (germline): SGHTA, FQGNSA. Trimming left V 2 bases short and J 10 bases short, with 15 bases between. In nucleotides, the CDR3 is TGTGCCAGCAGCTTATTACTTACGGCCCAATCACCCCTCCACTTT. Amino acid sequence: CASSLLLTAQSPLHF.

DNA for the CDR3: TGTGCCAGTAGTATGGGGCAGGGGGTCGGAATTAATGAAAAACTGTTTTTT. Encoded protein: CASSMGQGVGINEKLFF. V and J are TRBV19 and TRBJ1-4; 7 nucleotides match TRBD1. J was trimmed by 4 bases and V by 3 bases; bases with no gene match: 11. The CDR3 loop spans 17 amino acids. Germline CDR1 reads LNHDA; CDR2 reads SQIVND (reference sequence).

The CDR3 reads CASSLGPTDGYTF. The CDR3 nucleotides are TGTGCCAGCAGCTTAGGCCCCACAGATGGCTACACCTTC. V usage is TRBV7-8 and J usage is TRBJ1-2; D unresolved. With 1 base removed from V and 6 bases from J, the gap between germline ends came to 9 bases. The CDR3 contains 13 residues. Germline V lookup: CDR1 SGHVS, CDR2 FQNEAQ.